This T cell receptor (beta chain) originates from a study of cytomegalovirus exposure and HLA in healthy donors. Overall study findings and caveats: The classifier reportedly diagnosed cytomegalovirus status with high specificity and sensitivity. Earlier analysis looked at TCR beta V segments, and most were productive about 90% or about 30% of the time.

CDR3 length: 15 amino acids. V was pared by 3 bases and J by 5 bases, with 1 base of the junction left unmatched. The germline V gene encodes CDR1 SGHTA and CDR2 FQGNSA. This clone has only one observation. Its specificity is not known. Healthy bone marrow donors made up the cohort. The study sampled nominally healthy donors, though unrecorded immune exposures were likely. The PCR ran on 60 Vbeta and 13 Jbeta primers. Clones were read by immunoSEQ multiplex PCR, and TCRdb kept only the in-frame ones, dropping some. The sample holds 80,000 to 130,000 clones, 70% to 80% seen once. The V gene is TRBV7-2, the J gene TRBJ2-1; 13 bases align to TRBD2. The sequence was collected from a woman younger than 35 in good health and CMV-seropositive. The sample comprised PBMCs. This CDR3 reads CASSLTSGRHNEQFF. DNA of the CDR3: TGTGCCAGCAGCTTGACTAGCGGGAGGCACAATGAGCAGTTCTTC. Using reference TRBV7-2 and TRBJ2-1 for the parts outside the CDR3, the full variable domain is GAGVSQSPSNKVTEKGKDVELRCDPISGHTALYWYRQSLGQGLEFLIYFQGNSAPDKSGLPSDRFSAERTGGSVSTLTIQRTQQEDSAVYLCASSLTSGRHNEQFFGPGTRLTVL.